This T cell receptor (beta chain) was found in a study of blood T cell repertoires in COVID-19. Study as a whole: Sample material is recorded as cDNA or gDNA derived from T cells, B-cell-depleted T cells, or PBMCs.

The CDR3 sequence is 15 residues long. The germline gives CDR1 MNHEY, CDR2 SVGAGI. V lost 8 bases and J lost 10, with 21 bases in between. This clone was seen a single time. Repertoires were generated with immunoSEQ multiplex PCR, while TCRdb's copy carries only in-frame clones and drops some. In the table there are around 130,000 clones, around 78% of which are singletons. The sequenced material came from peripheral blood. The receptor was isolated from a human donor in a cohort sampled during active COVID-19. V usage is TRBV6-5 and J usage is TRBJ1-6, with a tentative D call TRBD1 (5 bases). The CDR3 is CASSQSGTGRSPLHF. CDR3 DNA sequence: TGTGCCAGCTCCCAGTCCGGGACCGGGAGATCACCCCTCCACTTT.